The entry below gives a single TCR beta chain sequence along with its context. Antigen specificity is unknown. CDR1 and CDR2 from the germline V gene are MNHEY and SVGAGI. J was trimmed by 3 bases and V by 5 bases; bases with no gene match: 4. CDR3 size: 15 residues. Sequencing used immunoSEQ multiplex PCR; TCRdb keeps in-frame clones, though not all of them. The sample records about 66,000 clones, 72% being singletons. Cultured cells yielded isolated CD4+ T cells after nine to ten days. The authors replaced half the medium with IL-2 medium on days 3 and 7. This entry is derived from a study of vaccination effects on CD4 cells after COVID-19. Study overall: Pools of viral peptides were used by the ViraFEST assay to expand antigen-specific CD4+ T cells ahead of sequencing.

This TCR was recovered from a human donor who had a prior SARS-CoV-2 infection. The rearrangement uses TRBV6-5 and TRBJ2-1, with 10 bases lining up with TRBD2. The sequenced sample was CD4+ T cells from PBMCs cultured without peptide, obtained before COVID-19 vaccination. CDR3 in DNA: TGTGCCAGCAGTCTCCTAGCGGGAGACTACAATGAGCAGTTCTTC. It yields the protein CASSLLAGDYNEQFF.